These T cell receptor beta chains were read from a single sample in a study of cytomegalovirus exposure and HLA in healthy donors. Sequenced by immunoSEQ multiplex PCR; TCRdb stores in-frame clones only, minus some. The sample contains under 150,000 clones, 60% to 80% of which appear only once. Specimen: PBMCs. The receptors were sampled from a woman in her 30s in good health and CMV-seronegative. CDR3s include the opening cysteine and the closing phenylalanine or tryptophan. A D gene is named only where the DNA matches it firmly. Clone size appears in some rows only: once, few, many, or a class for an expanded clone.

D gene	clone size	V gene	J gene	CDR3 DNA	CDR3 protein
NA	few	TRBV27	TRBJ2-2	TGTGCCAGCAGTTTCGCGAACACCGGGGAGCTGTTTTTT	CASSFANTGELFF
TRBD1	once	TRBV14	TRBJ2-2	TGTGCCAGCAGCCAAGTCAGGGGGCCCGGGGAGCTGTTTTTT	CASSQVRGPGELFF
TRBD1	few	TRBV5-1	TRBJ2-4	TGCGCCAGCAGCGTCGGGACAGGGGGCCGCTGGGGCATTCAGTACTTC	CASSVGTGGRWGIQYF
NA	NA	TRBV18	TRBJ1-2	TGTGCCAGCTCACCCCCTCCTGTGAAGGGGCCGGGTGGCTACACCTTC	CASSPPPVKGPGGYTF
NA	NA	TRBV11-2	TRBJ1-2	TGTGCCAGCAGCTTAGCCGGGAACTATGGCTACACCTTC	CASSLAGNYGYTF
TRBD1	NA	TRBV5-6	TRBJ2-7	TGTGCCAGCAGCTTTTGGGACAGGCCAAACTACGAGCAGTACTTC	CASSFWDRPNYEQYF
NA	NA	TRBV19	TRBJ1-5	TGTGCCAGTAGTATTCTAAGGGGGTATGATCAGCCCCAGCATTTT	CASSILRGYDQPQHF
NA	NA	TRBV7-8	TRBJ1-2	TGTGCCAGCAGCTTAGACCAGGTGTATGGCTACACCTTC	CASSLDQVYGYTF
NA	NA	TRBV5-4	TRBJ2-7	TGTGCCAGCAGCCAAACCTCCGGGACAACCTACGAGCAGTACTTC	CASSQTSGTTYEQYF
TRBD1	NA	TRBV7-9	TRBJ1-1	TGTGCCAGCAGCCCTTCCTCAGGGGGAGGCACTGAAGCTTTCTTT	CASSPSSGGGTEAFF
TRBD1	few	TRBV6-5	TRBJ1-1	TGTGCCAGCAGTTACCCGACAGGGGGCCGGAACACTGAAGCTTTCTTT	CASSYPTGGRNTEAFF
NA	NA	TRBV5-4	TRBJ2-3	TGTGCCAGCAGCCTTAGGACAGTTCGCGATTTCGATACGCAGTATTTT	CASSLRTVRDFDTQYF
TRBD1	NA	TRBV6-5	TRBJ1-2	TGTGCCAGCAGTCGGACAGGTTCTATTCGCGACTACACCTTC	CASSRTGSIRDYTF
NA	NA	TRBV19	TRBJ1-5	TGTGCCAGTAGTCCCACAGGCACTAATCAGCCCCAGCATTTT	CASSPTGTNQPQHF
NA	NA	TRBV9	TRBJ1-6	TGTGCCAGCAGCACGTCACAGAATTCACCCCTCCACTTT	CASSTSQNSPLHF
TRBD1	NA	TRBV29-1	TRBJ2-7	TGCAGCGTTGAGTTAGACAGGGGGTTTACCTACGAGCAGTACTTC	CSVELDRGFTYEQYF
NA	few	TRBV6-6	TRBJ2-3	TGTGCCAGCAGGCCCCAGGGTGCAGATACGCAGTATTTT	CASRPQGADTQYF
TRBD1	NA	TRBV27	TRBJ2-7	TGTGCCAGCAGTTTATCGGAAAGACAGGGAGCCTGGTACGAGCAGTACTTC	CASSLSERQGAWYEQYF
NA	NA	TRBV30	TRBJ1-1	TGTGCCTGGAGTGGCAGAAGAAACACTGAAGCTTTCTTT	CAWSGRRNTEAFF
TRBD2	NA	TRBV5-4	TRBJ2-1	TGTGCCAGCAGCTTGGAGCGCGGGGGGCCGGGAAATGAGCAGTTCTTC	CASSLERGGPGNEQFF
NA	once	TRBV4-3	TRBJ1-1	TGCGCCAGCAGCCAAGATGGTGCAGGGCCCACTGAAGCTTTCTTT	CASSQDGAGPTEAFF
TRBD1	NA	TRBV27	TRBJ1-1	TGTGCCAGCAGTCTCCAGGGGGCTGGGAACACTGAAGCTTTCTTT	CASSLQGAGNTEAFF
NA	NA	TRBV9	TRBJ1-2	TGTGCCAGCAGCGTAGAGGGGGTCCGCACAGATGGCTACACCTTC	CASSVEGVRTDGYTF
NA	NA	TRBV5-1	TRBJ1-2	TGCGCCAGCAGCTTGGAGCCAGGGGCGGACGGCTACACCTTC	CASSLEPGADGYTF
NA	NA	TRBV6-6	TRBJ2-5	TGTGCCAGCAGTTACGGGGGCTCACCAGCTGAAGAGACCCAGTACTTC	CASSYGGSPAEETQYF
TRBD1	NA	TRBV6-5	TRBJ2-7	TGTGCCAGCAGCCCTACGGGACAGGGCCCCTACGAGCAGTACTTC	CASSPTGQGPYEQYF
NA	NA	TRBV27	TRBJ1-5	TGTGCCAGCACTTCACTCGCGGGGGGCAGTCAGCCCCAGCATTTT	CASTSLAGGSQPQHF
NA	NA	TRBV5-1	TRBJ2-1	TGCGCCAGCGGGGGGGGCCGCTCCTACAATGAGCAGTTCTTC	CASGGGRSYNEQFF
NA	NA	TRBV30	TRBJ1-1	TGTGCCTGGAGTACGGGGGGGGAAAGCGTAGCTTTCTTT	CAWSTGGESVAFF
NA	NA	TRBV6-5	TRBJ1-4	TGTGCCAGCAGTACCGGGAGGAATAATGAAAAACTGTTTTTT	CASSTGRNNEKLFF
NA	few	TRBV6-5	TRBJ1-1	TGTGCCAGCAATCGGGCGCGGGCCACTGAAGCTTTCTTT	CASNRARATEAFF
NA	NA	TRBV4-3	TRBJ1-2	TGCGCCAGCAGCCAAGTTGGGGATGCGGGTGATGGCTACACCTTC	CASSQVGDAGDGYTF
NA	NA	TRBV19	TRBJ1-2	TGTGCCAGTAGATCGGGGGTGGACGGCTATGGCTACACCTTC	CASRSGVDGYGYTF
NA	once	TRBV30	TRBJ2-1	TGTGCCTGGAGTGTAGAACAGAGCTCCTACAATGAGCAGTTCTTC	CAWSVEQSSYNEQFF
TRBD1	NA	TRBV5-1	TRBJ1-1	TGCGCCAGCAGCCGTTACGACAGGGACGGGACTGAAGCTTTCTTT	CASSRYDRDGTEAFF
TRBD1	NA	TRBV5-6	TRBJ2-2	TGTGCCAGCAGCTTGGTTCAGGGGGACACCGGGGAGCTGTTTTTT	CASSLVQGDTGELFF
TRBD1	NA	TRBV7-3	TRBJ1-1	TGTGCCAGCAGCTCAACCGGGACAGGGGGGCGGTTGAACACTGAAGCTTTCTTT	CASSSTGTGGRLNTEAFF
NA	NA	TRBV30	TRBJ1-1	TGTGCCTGGAGGGGGGAGGCTGAAGCTTTCTTT	CAWRGEAEAFF
NA	NA	TRBV9	TRBJ2-7	TGTGCCAGCAGCGTAGGAGGGGGGACAGAATTCTACGAGCAGTACTTC	CASSVGGGTEFYEQYF
NA	NA	TRBV5-1	TRBJ1-4	TGCGCCAGCAGCTTGTTGGCCGTAACTAATGAAAAACTGTTTTTT	CASSLLAVTNEKLFF
NA	NA	TRBV6-5	TRBJ2-7	TGTGCCAGCAGTTACGGCCCTTACGAGCAGTACTTC	CASSYGPYEQYF
NA	NA	TRBV27	TRBJ1-1	TGTGCCAGCAGATATGGTACTCGAAGATTT	CASRYGTRRF
TRBD2	NA	TRBV7-9	TRBJ2-1	TGTGCCAGCAGCTTAGGGGGGGGGTACAACAATGAGCAGTTCTTC	CASSLGGGYNNEQFF
NA	NA	TRBV6-5	TRBJ1-2	TGTGCCAGCAGTTACTCAGAACAGGTGGATGGCTACACCTTC	CASSYSEQVDGYTF
NA	NA	TRBV30	TRBJ1-2	TGTGCCTGGAGTGGATATGCTGGACAAACCTATGGCTACACCTTC	CAWSGYAGQTYGYTF
TRBD1	NA	TRBV11-3	TRBJ2-1	TGTGCCAGCAGCTGGGGACAGGGGAACAATGAGCAGTTCTTC	CASSWGQGNNEQFF
TRBD1	few	TRBV30	TRBJ1-2	TGTGCCTGCTCGGACAGGGAGGACGGCTATGGCTACACCTTC	CACSDREDGYGYTF
NA	NA	TRBV5-1	TRBJ1-4	TGCGCCAGCAGTTCGGAGGGAAGGAGGGAAAAACTGTTTTTT	CASSSEGRREKLFF
NA	NA	TRBV6-6	TRBJ1-2	TGTGCCAGCACCCTCGGGGGGCCCGTGGGCTATGGCTACACCTTC	CASTLGGPVGYGYTF
TRBD1	NA	TRBV6-1	TRBJ1-2	TGTGCCAGCAGTGATGCAGGGGGCGCCTATGGCTACACCTTC	CASSDAGGAYGYTF
NA	once	TRBV6-6	TRBJ1-5	TGTGCCAGCGGAACCGGGACGGGACTTCAGCCCCAGCATTTT	CASGTGTGLQPQHF
NA	NA	TRBV6-1	TRBJ1-2	TGTGCCAGCAGTGAAGCAAGGGAGAAGAATGGCTACACCTTC	CASSEAREKNGYTF
NA	NA	TRBV7-2	TRBJ1-1	TGTGCCAGCAGCTTAGGGGCGCGGGATCGGGACACTGAAGCTTTCTTT	CASSLGARDRDTEAFF
NA	NA	TRBV27	TRBJ1-4	TGTGCCAGCAGTGCTACCCCCGCGGGTGAAAAACTGTTTTTT	CASSATPAGEKLFF